The entry below describes one T cell receptor (beta chain). The data were taken from a study of cytomegalovirus exposure and HLA in healthy donors. PCR involved 60 Vbeta and 13 Jbeta primers. Here immunoSEQ multiplex PCR was the method, and the copy in TCRdb shows in-frame clones only, minus some. The sample records 150,000 to 200,000 clones, 70% to 80% being singletons. The length of the CDR3 is 15 residues. The V gene's germline CDR1 is SEHNR and CDR2 FQNEAQ (reference sequence). V trimming: 3 bases; J trimming: 3 bases; junction bases outside the gene matches: 3. The TCR was taken from a man aged 60-69 years in good health and CMV-seronegative. The sample comprised PBMCs. The rearrangement links TRBV7-9 to TRBJ2-1; 9 positions agree with TRBD1. The CDR3 is CASSFRQGVYNEQFF. In DNA, the CDR3 is TGTGCCAGCAGCTTCCGACAGGGGGTCTACAATGAGCAGTTCTTC. Together with reference TRBV7-9 and TRBJ2-1, the CDR3 gives the full variable domain: DTGVSQNPRHKITKRGQNVTFRCDPISEHNRLYWYRQTLGQGPEFLTYFQNEAQLEKSRLLSDRFSAERPKGSFSTLEIQRTEQGDSAMYLCASSFRQGVYNEQFFGPGTRLTVL.